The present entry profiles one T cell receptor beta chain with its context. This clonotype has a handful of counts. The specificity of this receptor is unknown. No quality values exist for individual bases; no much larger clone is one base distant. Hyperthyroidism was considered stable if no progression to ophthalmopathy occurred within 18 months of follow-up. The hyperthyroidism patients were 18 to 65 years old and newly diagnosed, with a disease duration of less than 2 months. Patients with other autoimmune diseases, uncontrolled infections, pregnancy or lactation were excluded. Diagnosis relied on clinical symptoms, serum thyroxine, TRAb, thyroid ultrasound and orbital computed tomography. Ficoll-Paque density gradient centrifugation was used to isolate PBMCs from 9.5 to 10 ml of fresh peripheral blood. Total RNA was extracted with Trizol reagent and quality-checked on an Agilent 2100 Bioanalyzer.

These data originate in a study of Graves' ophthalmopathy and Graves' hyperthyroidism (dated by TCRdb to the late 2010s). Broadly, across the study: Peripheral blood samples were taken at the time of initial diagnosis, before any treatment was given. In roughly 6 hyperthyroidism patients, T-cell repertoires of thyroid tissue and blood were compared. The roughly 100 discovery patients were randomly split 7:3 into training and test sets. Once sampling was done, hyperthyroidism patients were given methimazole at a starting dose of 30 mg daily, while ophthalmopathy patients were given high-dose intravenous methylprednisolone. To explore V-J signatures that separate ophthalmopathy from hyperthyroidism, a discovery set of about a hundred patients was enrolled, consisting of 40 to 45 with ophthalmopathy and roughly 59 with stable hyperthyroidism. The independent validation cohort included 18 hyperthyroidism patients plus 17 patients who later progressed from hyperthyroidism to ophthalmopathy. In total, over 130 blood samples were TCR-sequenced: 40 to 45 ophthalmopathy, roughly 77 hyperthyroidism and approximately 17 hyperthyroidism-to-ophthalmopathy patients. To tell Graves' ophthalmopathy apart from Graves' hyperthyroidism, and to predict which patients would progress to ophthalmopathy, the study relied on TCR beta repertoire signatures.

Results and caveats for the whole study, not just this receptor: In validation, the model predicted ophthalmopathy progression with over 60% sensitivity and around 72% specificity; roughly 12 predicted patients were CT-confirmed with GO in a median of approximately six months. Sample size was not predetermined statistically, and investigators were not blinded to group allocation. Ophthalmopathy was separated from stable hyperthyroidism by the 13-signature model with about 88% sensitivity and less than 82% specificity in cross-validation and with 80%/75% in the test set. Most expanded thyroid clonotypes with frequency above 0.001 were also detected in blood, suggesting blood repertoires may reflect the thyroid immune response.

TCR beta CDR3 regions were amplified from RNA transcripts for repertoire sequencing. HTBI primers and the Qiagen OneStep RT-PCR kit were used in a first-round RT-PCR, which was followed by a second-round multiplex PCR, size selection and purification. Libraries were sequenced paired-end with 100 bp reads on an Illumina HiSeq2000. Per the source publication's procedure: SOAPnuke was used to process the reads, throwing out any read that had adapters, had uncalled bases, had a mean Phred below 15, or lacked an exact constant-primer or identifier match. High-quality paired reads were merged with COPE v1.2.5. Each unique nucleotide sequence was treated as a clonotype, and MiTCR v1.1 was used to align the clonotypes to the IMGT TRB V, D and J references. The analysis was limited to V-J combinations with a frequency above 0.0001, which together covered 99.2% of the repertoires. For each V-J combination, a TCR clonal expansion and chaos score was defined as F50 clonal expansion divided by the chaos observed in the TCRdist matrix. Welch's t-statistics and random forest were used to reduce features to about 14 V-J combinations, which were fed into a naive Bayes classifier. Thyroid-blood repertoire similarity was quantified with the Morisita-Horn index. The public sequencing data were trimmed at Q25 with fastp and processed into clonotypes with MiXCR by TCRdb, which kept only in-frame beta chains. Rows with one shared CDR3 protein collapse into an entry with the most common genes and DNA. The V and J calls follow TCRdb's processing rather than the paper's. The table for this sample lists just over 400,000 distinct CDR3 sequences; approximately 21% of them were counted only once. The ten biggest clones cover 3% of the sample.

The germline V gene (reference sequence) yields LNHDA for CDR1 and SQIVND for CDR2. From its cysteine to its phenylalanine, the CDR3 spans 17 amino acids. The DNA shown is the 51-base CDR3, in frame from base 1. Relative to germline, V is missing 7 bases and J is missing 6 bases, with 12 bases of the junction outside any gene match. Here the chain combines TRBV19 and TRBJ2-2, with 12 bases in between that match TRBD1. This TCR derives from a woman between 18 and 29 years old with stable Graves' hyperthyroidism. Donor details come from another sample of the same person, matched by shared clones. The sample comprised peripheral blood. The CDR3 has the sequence CASTAISGTGGSGELFF. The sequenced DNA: TGTGCCAGTACTGCGATATCCGGGACAGGGGGCTCCGGGGAGCTGTTTTTT.